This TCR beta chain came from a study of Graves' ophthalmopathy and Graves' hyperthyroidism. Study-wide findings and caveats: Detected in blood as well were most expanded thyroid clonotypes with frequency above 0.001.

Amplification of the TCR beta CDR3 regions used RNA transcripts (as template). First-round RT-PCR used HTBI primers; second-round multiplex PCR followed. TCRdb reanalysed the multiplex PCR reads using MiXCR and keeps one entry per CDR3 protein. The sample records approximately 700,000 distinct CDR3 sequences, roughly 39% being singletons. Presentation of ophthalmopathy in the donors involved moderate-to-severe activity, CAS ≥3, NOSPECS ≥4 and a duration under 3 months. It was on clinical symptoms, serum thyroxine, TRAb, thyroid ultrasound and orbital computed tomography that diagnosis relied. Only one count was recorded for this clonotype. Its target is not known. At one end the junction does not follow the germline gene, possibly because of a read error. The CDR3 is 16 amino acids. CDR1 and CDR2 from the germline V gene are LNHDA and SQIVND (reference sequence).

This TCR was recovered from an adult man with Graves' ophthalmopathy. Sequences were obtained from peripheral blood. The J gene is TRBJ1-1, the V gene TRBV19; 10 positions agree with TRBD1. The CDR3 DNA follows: TGTGCTAGTAGTAGAGGGACAGGGGACAGGAACACTGAAGCTTTCTTT. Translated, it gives CASSRGTGDRNTEAFF.